Below are 12 T cell receptor beta chains sequenced from a single sample in a study of cytomegalovirus exposure and HLA in healthy donors. Profiled with immunoSEQ multiplex PCR; TCRdb holds only in-frame clones, not every one. The sample includes 150,000 to 200,000 clones, about 89% of them seen just once. Material for sequencing was PBMCs. These receptor sequences come from a man younger than 30 in good health and CMV-seropositive.

The gene calls are TRBV27 and TRBJ2-7, with TRBD2 matching 8 bases. The V and J ends lost 6 bases and 7 bases, in that order; junction bases with no gene match: 5. Germline V gene lookup returns CDR1 MNHEY and CDR2 SMNVEV (reference sequence). The CDR3 loop spans 12 amino acids. The CDR3 nucleotides read TGTGCCAGCAGCCCGGGGGGGTGGGAGCAGTACTTC. Its protein product is CASSPGGWEQYF.

The gene calls are TRBV28 and TRBJ1-2; maybe TRBD1 (5 bases). Germline CDR1 MDHEN, CDR2 SYDVKM. With 6 bases removed from V and 8 bases from J, the gap between germline ends came to 13 bases. This CDR3 is built from 12 residues. The CDR3, as DNA: TGTGCCAGCAGCGGACACCAAAGGGGCTACACCTTC. It is translated as CASSGHQRGYTF.

This sequence joins TRBV5-1 and TRBJ1-1; D perhaps matches TRBD1 (6 bases). The CDR3 runs to 15 residues. The germline V and J ends were trimmed by 1 base and 5 bases, with 15 bases remaining between them. Germline-derived CDR1 and CDR2 are SGHRS and YFSETQ. The CDR3 DNA follows: TGCGCCAGCAGCTTGACCAACAGGGATGGTACTGAAGCTTTCTTT. This encodes CASSLTNRDGTEAFF.

The chain links TRBV28 to TRBJ1-4; D gene ambiguous. Germline assignment: CDR1 MDHEN and CDR2 SYDVKM. The CDR3 sequence is 15 residues long. V was pared by 7 bases and J by 8 bases, with 20 bases between. The CDR3: CASTKWGGQREKLFF. The CDR3 DNA follows: TGTGCCAGCACCAAGTGGGGAGGGCAACGAGAAAAACTGTTTTTT.

The V gene is TRBV5-1, the J gene TRBJ1-1; the D is unclear. Germline CDR1 SGHRS, CDR2 YFSETQ. V was shortened by 3 bases and J by 1 base, with 7 bases between the two germline ends. CDR3 length: 13 amino acids. CDR3 protein: CASSWRANTEAFF. CDR3 sequence (DNA): TGCGCCAGCAGCTGGAGGGCGAACACTGAAGCTTTCTTT.

This clone appeared a single time. The chain combines TRBV13 with TRBJ1-6, with D perhaps matching TRBD1 (5 bases). Germline V gene sequence: CDR1 PRHDT, CDR2 FYEKMQ (reference sequence). The V and J ends lost 5 bases and 7 bases respectively, with 12 bases between them. The CDR3 covers 14 residues. CDR3 sequence (DNA): TGTGCCAGCAGCAAAGGGGAAGGGAATTCACCCCTCCACTTT. Its protein product is CASSKGEGNSPLHF.

V is TRBV15 and J is TRBJ1-4; D is perhaps TRBD1 (5 bases). The germline V gene encodes CDR1 LNHNV and CDR2 YYDKDF (reference sequence). This CDR3 contains 17 residues. V shed 5 bases and J shed 0 bases, with 16 bases lying between them. CDR3 loop: CATSAGWGVATNEKLFF. The CDR3 nucleotides read TGTGCCACCAGCGCCGGGTGGGGGGTAGCAACTAATGAAAAACTGTTTTTT.

The rearrangement joins TRBV7-9 to TRBJ2-3; possible D gene TRBD2, 6 bases. The CDR3 sequence is 17 residues long. Germline assignment: CDR1 SEHNR and CDR2 FQNEAQ (reference sequence). Trimming cost V 5 bases and J 3 bases, with 21 bases left between them. Here the CDR3 reads CASSPTPGGRVTDTQYF. CDR3 nucleotide sequence: TGTGCCAGCAGCCCCACCCCCGGGGGACGTGTGACAGATACGCAGTATTTT. Full variable domain (rest looked up from reference TRBV7-9 and TRBJ2-3): DTGVSQNPRHKITKRGQNVTFRCDPISEHNRLYWYRQTLGQGPEFLTYFQNEAQLEKSRLLSDRFSAERPKGSFSTLEIQRTEQGDSAMYLCASSPTPGGRVTDTQYFGPGTRLTVL.

This rearrangement joins TRBV5-1 to TRBJ2-2; D is unresolved. CDR1 SGHRS and CDR2 YFSETQ come from the germline V gene. This CDR3 comprises 14 residues. The V end was cut by 5 bases, the J end by 0 bases, with 8 bases between. As DNA, the CDR3 is TGCGCCAGCAGTTGGCGGACGAACACCGGGGAGCTGTTTTTT. It codes for CASSWRTNTGELFF.

The V and J genes are TRBV15 and TRBJ2-7; TRBD2 matches at 10 bases. From germline, CDR1 is LNHNV and CDR2 YYDKDF (reference sequence). Losses at the gene ends were 2 bases for V and 2 bases for J; bases not matched to a gene: 6. There are 16 residues in the CDR3. CDR3 sequence (DNA): TGTGCCACCAGCAGAACGAGAGCGGGAGGGACCTACGAGCAGTACTTC. Translated, it gives CATSRTRAGGTYEQYF. The full variable domain, completed using reference TRBV15 and TRBJ2-7, is DAMVIQNPRYQVTQFGKPVTLSCSQTLNHNVMYWYQQKSSQAPKLLFHYYDKDFNNEADTPDNFQSRRPNTSFCFLDIRSPGLGDTAMYLCATSRTRAGGTYEQYFGPGTRLTVT.

V is TRBV6-5 and J is TRBJ1-1, with D possibly matching TRBD1 (6 bases). This CDR3 comprises 14 residues. Germline V gene lookup returns CDR1 MNHEY and CDR2 SVGAGI. The V end lost 0 bases, the J end lost 5 bases, and 10 bases lay between the germline ends. The CDR3 region is CASSYSGTGTEAFF. The CDR3 coding sequence is TGTGCCAGCAGTTACTCAGGCACAGGGACTGAAGCTTTCTTT.

This clone was counted only a few times. The J gene is TRBJ2-7, the V gene TRBV5-6; D remains ambiguous. V dropped 4 bases and J dropped 0 bases, with 5 bases sitting between them. The CDR3 covers 12 residues. Germline CDR1 reads SGHDT; CDR2 reads YYEEEE. CDR3 sequence (DNA): TGTGCCAGCAGCGCGTACTCCTACGAGCAGTACTTC. It yields the protein CASSAYSYEQYF.